This passage covers 32 T cell receptor beta chains from one sample sequenced in a study of T-cell memory formation after mild COVID-19. TCRdb ran MiXCR on the 5' RACE reads and lists one entry per CDR3 protein. The table has 100,000 to 150,000 distinct CDR3 sequences, about 6% seen once; the top ten hold 2% to 2.5%. The specimen was PBMCs or a T cell subset sorted from them (not recorded which). The receptors come from an adult woman who had mild COVID-19 (a few samples of this study predate the infection). Cell type and time point are not known.

This clonotype appeared many times. The chain carries TRBV28 and TRBJ2-7, with 8 bases matching TRBD1. Germline V gene data show CDR1 as MDHEN and CDR2 as SYDVKM. Unmatched junction bases numbered 6, after V lost 10 bases and J lost 4 bases. The CDR3 totals 12 residues. The CDR3 protein is CAIMGQAYEQYF. Written as DNA, the CDR3 is TGTGCCATCATGGGACAGGCGTACGAGCAGTACTTC.

The table lists this clonotype with many counts. This chain connects TRBV12-3 or TRBV12-4 to TRBJ1-5, with D possibly TRBD1 on 5 matching bases. The V and J ends lost 10 bases and 5 bases respectively, with 12 bases between them. This CDR3 is 12 amino acids long. The CDR3 is CATRVGDQPQHF. The CDR3 DNA is TGTGCCACCAGGGTGGGGGATCAGCCCCAGCATTTT.

This clonotype was detected ten times or more. This rearrangement joins TRBV5-1 to TRBJ1-1, with D perhaps matching TRBD1 (5 bases). The germline V gene has CDR1 SGHRS and CDR2 YFSETQ. The CDR3 extends over 15 amino acids. V was clipped by 4 bases and J by 8 bases, with 21 bases between them. CDR3: CASSPEGRAATEAFF. As DNA, the CDR3 is TGCGCCAGCAGCCCGGAGGGGAGGGCAGCGACCGAAGCTTTCTTT.

The gene calls are TRBV7-6 and TRBJ1-1, with unresolved D. V dropped 1 base and J dropped 4 bases, with 13 bases sitting between them. This CDR3 spans 15 amino acids. Germline values: CDR1 SGHVS, CDR2 FNYEAQ. In DNA form, the CDR3 reads TGTGCCAGCAGCTTAGTAGAGGTCAGGAGCACTGAAGCTTTCTTT. Its translation is CASSLVEVRSTEAFF. Full variable domain (outside the CDR3, taken from reference TRBV7-6 and TRBJ1-1): GAGVSQSPRYKVTKRGQDVALRCDPISGHVSLYWYRQALGQGPEFLTYFNYEAQQDKSGLPNDRFSAERPEGSISTLTIQRTEQRDSAMYRCASSLVEVRSTEAFFGQGTRLTVV.

The rearrangement links TRBV30 to TRBJ1-5; 10 nucleotides align to TRBD1. Germline CDR1 and CDR2: GTSNPN and SVGIG (reference sequence). The J segment lost 0 bases and the V segment lost 2 bases, leaving 7 bases of the junction unmatched. CDR3 length: 17 residues. The CDR3 nucleotides are TGTGCCTGGAGTCCCCGGACAGGGGGATATAGCAATCAGCCCCAGCATTTT. Protein product: CAWSPRTGGYSNQPQHF.

The rearrangement joins TRBV2 to TRBJ2-7; 7 bases are shared with TRBD2. The V and J ends lost 5 bases and 2 bases, in that order; junction bases with no gene match: 3. This CDR3 has 13 amino acids. The germline gives CDR1 SNHLY, CDR2 FYNNEI. The CDR3 protein is CASSRLAAYEQYF. CDR3 nucleotides: TGTGCCAGCAGTCGACTAGCTGCCTACGAGCAGTACTTC.

The chain combines TRBV6-8 with TRBJ2-7; no firm D call. Trimming cost V 4 bases and J 0 bases, with 16 bases left between them. The CDR3 covers 16 residues. Germline-derived CDR1 and CDR2 are MNHGY and SAAAGT. CDR3 nucleotides: TGTGCCAGCAGTTCTCCAGTACTCCCGCCCTCCTACGAGCAGTACTTC. Translating gives CASSSPVLPPSYEQYF.

This clonotype was observed many times. V and J are TRBV12-3 or TRBV12-4 and TRBJ2-2; D not resolved. V gave up 5 bases and J gave up 6 bases, with 19 bases separating them. The CDR3 has 16 residues. CDR3: CASSNLPVLSAGELFF. Written as DNA, the CDR3 is TGTGCCAGCAGTAACTTACCGGTTCTTTCGGCCGGGGAGCTGTTTTTT.

This chain joins TRBV12-3 or TRBV12-4 and TRBJ2-7, with 7 bases aligning to TRBD1. The CDR3 totals 14 residues. Losses at the gene ends were 6 bases for V and 3 bases for J; bases not matched to a gene: 8. The CDR3 DNA sequence: TGTGCCAGCAGCACCTCAGGGGGTTTCTACGAGCAGTACTTC. Translating it yields CASSTSGGFYEQYF.

This clonotype has a count of ten or more. V usage is TRBV20-1 and J usage is TRBJ2-5, with 13 bases matching TRBD2. The J segment lost 2 bases and the V segment lost 3 bases, leaving 6 bases of the junction unmatched. The CDR3 consists of 16 residues. CDR1 DFQATT and CDR2 SNEGSKA come from the germline V gene (reference sequence). In nucleotides, the CDR3 is TGCAGTGCTAGGGGGACTAGCGGGACCCTTCAAGAGACCCAGTACTTC. The encoded protein is CSARGTSGTLQETQYF.

This clonotype has only a few counts. CDR3 in amino acids: CASSLARGSQYF. For the CDR3, the DNA is TGTGCCAGCAGCTTAGCTCGGGGATCCCAGTACTTC. The chain uses TRBV7-2 and TRBJ2-5; D is possibly TRBD2 (5 bases). Trimming pared 0 bases from V and 9 bases from J, leaving 8 bases between. Germline V gene data show CDR1 as SGHTA and CDR2 as FQGNSA. The CDR3 extends over 12 amino acids.

This clonotype was counted ten times or more. The CDR3 coding sequence is TGTGCCAGCAGTTCCGAAGCAGGACGAGCTTTCTTT. Translating gives CASSSEAGRAFF. The chain recombines TRBV6-5 with TRBJ1-1, with D hard to call. This CDR3 region has 12 residues. The V gene's germline CDR1 is MNHEY and CDR2 SVGAGI. V lost 4 bases and J 10 bases, leaving 13 bases between the germline ends.

This clonotype was observed a handful of times. V usage is TRBV5-1 and J usage is TRBJ1-1; unclear D gene. Trimming left V 4 bases short and J 1 base short, with 11 bases between. Germline lookup yields CDR1 SGHRS and CDR2 YFSETQ. The CDR3 totals 14 residues. CDR3 protein: CASSPGEQNTEAFF. The CDR3, as DNA: TGCGCCAGCAGCCCTGGGGAACAGAACACTGAAGCTTTCTTT.

The gene calls are TRBV12-3 or TRBV12-4 and TRBJ2-2; D remains unclear. V was cut by 6 bases and J by 9 bases, with 14 bases left in between. There are 13 residues in the CDR3. In DNA, the CDR3 is TGTGCCAGCAGCATTCTCCAGAACCGGGAGCTGTTTTTT. This gives the protein CASSILQNRELFF.

In its sample, this clonotype was seen a few times. V is TRBV12-3 or TRBV12-4 and J is TRBJ2-3; D could derive from TRBD1 or TRBD2 (6 bases each). The V end was cut by 3 bases, the J end by 0 bases, with 13 bases between. This CDR3 region has 16 residues. CDR3 DNA sequence: TGTGCCAGCAGTTTCGGGGGCCTCATTAGCACAGATACGCAGTATTTT. This sequence encodes CASSFGGLISTDTQYF.

This chain joins TRBV30 and TRBJ2-5; 9 nucleotides line up with TRBD2. V lost 0 bases and J lost 5; bases outside the gene matches: 4. Germline values: CDR1 GTSNPN, CDR2 SVGIG (reference sequence). This CDR3 contains 14 residues. The CDR3 here is CAWSVPSGGETQYF. The CDR3 region has the DNA TGTGCCTGGAGTGTACCCAGCGGGGGGGAGACCCAGTACTTC.

In this sample, this clonotype turned up a few times. This sequence joins TRBV24-1 and TRBJ2-1; 9 bases fit TRBD1. Unmatched junction bases numbered 12, after V lost 4 bases and J lost 6 bases. The V gene's germline CDR1 is KGHDR and CDR2 SFDVKD. The CDR3 has 17 residues. The CDR3 reads CATSDSTGTGIPNEQFF. Here the CDR3 DNA reads TGTGCCACCAGTGACTCTACCGGGACAGGGATCCCCAATGAGCAGTTCTTC.

The count of this clonotype is one. The chain employs TRBV3-1 and TRBJ1-4; TRBD1 aligns across 7 bases. The V and J ends lost 5 bases and 13 bases, in that order; junction bases with no gene match: 7. Germline values: CDR1 LGHDT, CDR2 YNNKEL (reference sequence). This CDR3 has 12 residues. The DNA of the CDR3 is TGTGCCAGCAGCAACCCCGACAGGGTACTGTTTTTT. It yields the protein CASSNPDRVLFF.

The chain is built from TRBV3-1 and TRBJ2-7; D not certain. The CDR3 consists of 13 residues. Trimming shortened V by 3 bases and J by 4 bases, and 10 bases separated the two germline ends. CDR1 is LGHDT and CDR2 is YNNKEL in the germline V gene (reference sequence). This CDR3 reads CASSQGSVYEQYF. The CDR3 DNA reads TGTGCCAGCAGCCAGGGCTCAGTTTACGAGCAGTACTTC.

This clonotype was detected only a few times. V and J are TRBV30 and TRBJ1-2; 8 nucleotides match TRBD1. CDR1 GTSNPN and CDR2 SVGIG come from the germline V gene (reference sequence). V shed 4 bases and J 2 bases; nucleotides not matched to a gene: 3. This CDR3 has 13 amino acids. In nucleotides, the CDR3 is TGTGCCTGGACAGGGGGCTTGAACTATGGCTACACCTTC. It translates to CAWTGGLNYGYTF.

This clonotype was observed a handful of times. The rearrangement uses TRBV18 and TRBJ1-1; 8 nucleotides agree with TRBD1. The CDR3 covers 14 residues. V dropped 4 bases and J dropped 0; count of bases not matched to a gene: 1. Germline V gives CDR1 KGHSH, CDR2 LQKENI. The CDR3 DNA follows: TGTGCCAGCTCACGGGACAGGATGAACACTGAAGCTTTCTTT. It codes for CASSRDRMNTEAFF. Drawing the rest from reference TRBV18 and TRBJ1-1, the complete variable domain is NAGVMQNPRHLVRRRGQEARLRCSPMKGHSHVYWYRQLPEEGLKFMVYLQKENIIDESGMPKERFSAEFPKEGPSILRIQQVVRGDSAAYFCASSRDRMNTEAFFGQGTRLTVV.

This clonotype appeared a few times. The chain joins TRBV28 to TRBJ2-1, with 8 positions matching TRBD2. The V gene's germline CDR1 is MDHEN and CDR2 SYDVKM. V dropped 6 bases and J dropped 4; count of bases not matched to a gene: 8. The CDR3 contains 15 residues. The CDR3 is CASSPSGSGYNEQFF. The CDR3 bases are TGTGCCAGCAGCCCCAGCGGGAGTGGATACAATGAGCAGTTCTTC.

This clonotype showed up just a few times. V usage is TRBV5-1 and J usage is TRBJ1-3; D gene uncertain. The CDR3 covers 16 residues. The germline V and J ends were trimmed by 2 bases and 0 bases, with 12 bases remaining between them. CDR1 and CDR2 (germline): SGHRS, YFSETQ. Here the CDR3 DNA reads TGCGCCAGCAGCTTTGGTCCGGACGGCTCTGGAAACACCATATATTTT. Translation gives CASSFGPDGSGNTIYF.

The V call is TRBV5-1, the J call TRBJ1-2; D is possibly TRBD1 (6 bases). Germline-derived CDR1 and CDR2 are SGHRS and YFSETQ. The CDR3 runs 15 residues. The V gene lost 4 bases and the J gene lost 2 bases, with 15 bases spanning the gap. The CDR3 nucleotides are TGCGCCAGCAGCACGATCTCTCAGGGGAACTATGGCTACACCTTC. As protein: CASSTISQGNYGYTF.

This clonotype has ten or more counts. This chain joins TRBV20-1 and TRBJ2-3; tentative D call: TRBD1 (5 bases). The ends were cut back, 5 bases at V and 3 bases at J, with 12 bases in the middle. This CDR3 region has 13 residues. Germline CDR1 reads DFQATT; CDR2 reads SNEGSKA (reference sequence). CDR3 DNA sequence: TGCAGTGCTTTACCCACAGGAACAGATACGCAGTATTTT. Translated: CSALPTGTDTQYF.

This clonotype was observed a few times. The chain has TRBV4-1 and TRBJ1-6, with D possibly being TRBD1 (6 bases). Trimming removed 1 base at V and 10 bases at J, with 14 bases between. The CDR3 contains 15 residues. Germline loops: CDR1 MGHRA, CDR2 YSYEKL. CDR3: CASSQVQGSYSPLHF. CDR3 sequence (DNA): TGCGCCAGCAGCCAAGTACAGGGTAGTTACTCACCCCTCCACTTT.

The chain is built from TRBV6-5 and TRBJ2-7, with 10 positions matching TRBD2. Germline loops: CDR1 MNHEY, CDR2 SVGAGI. The CDR3 is 15 residues long. The J segment lost 3 bases and the V segment lost 6 bases, leaving 8 bases of the junction unmatched. CDR3 loop: CASREASGRVYEQYF. In DNA, the CDR3 is TGTGCCAGCAGGGAAGCTAGCGGGAGAGTCTACGAGCAGTACTTC.

This clonotype has ten or more counts. V gene TRBV4-1 combines with J gene TRBJ2-7; perhaps D is TRBD1 or TRBD2 (6 bases each). V was cut by 6 bases and J by 7 bases, with 22 bases left in between. CDR1 is MGHRA, CDR2 YSYEKL, per germline. The length of the CDR3 is 15 residues. The chain's CDR3 is CASSPGHGGSWEQYF. CDR3 nucleotide sequence: TGCGCCAGCAGTCCAGGACACGGGGGCTCCTGGGAGCAGTACTTC.

This clonotype has at least ten counts. This chain uses TRBV5-1 with TRBJ2-1; no reliable D call. Germline V lookup: CDR1 SGHRS, CDR2 YFSETQ. This CDR3 is 16 amino acids long. V shed 1 base and J shed 1 base, with 12 bases lying between them. CDR3 DNA sequence: TGCGCCAGCAGCTTGCTCGCCGAGGCGTCCTACAATGAGCAGTTCTTC. It codes for CASSLLAEASYNEQFF.

V and J are TRBV2 and TRBJ2-1, with TRBD2 matching 8 bases. The CDR3 has 14 residues. V trimming: 6 bases; J trimming: 5 bases; junction bases outside the gene matches: 6. Germline assignment: CDR1 SNHLY and CDR2 FYNNEI. The CDR3 spells CASRLGLANNEQFF. For the CDR3, the DNA is TGTGCCAGCAGATTAGGACTAGCAAACAATGAGCAGTTCTTC. The variable domain in full, with the rest retrieved from reference TRBV2 and TRBJ2-1, is EPEVTQTPSHQVTQMGQEVILRCVPISNHLYFYWYRQILGQKVEFLVSFYNNEISEKSEIFDDQFSVERPDGSNFTLKIRSTKLEDSAMYFCASRLGLANNEQFFGPGTRLTVL.

This clonotype was observed at least ten times. This sequence joins TRBV5-1 and TRBJ1-5, with TRBD1 matching 9 bases. The length of the CDR3 is 14 residues. The junction had 2 bases not matched to a gene; V was cut back by 3 bases and J by 4 bases. Germline values: CDR1 SGHRS, CDR2 YFSETQ. DNA of the CDR3: TGCGCCAGCAGCTCCGGACAGGGGAATCAGCCCCAGCATTTT. Translating it yields CASSSGQGNQPQHF.

V gene TRBV6-5 combines with J gene TRBJ1-4; D possibly corresponds to TRBD1 (5 bases). The V end lost 6 bases, the J end lost 6 bases, and 17 bases lay between the germline ends. This CDR3 has 15 amino acids. Germline V gives CDR1 MNHEY, CDR2 SVGAGI. As DNA, the CDR3 is TGTGCCAGCAGGCGAACACGGGACTCGGATGAAAAACTGTTTTTT. As protein: CASRRTRDSDEKLFF.